This TCR beta chain originates from a study of cytomegalovirus exposure and HLA in healthy donors. Germline V gene data show CDR1 as SGHDT and CDR2 as YYEEEE. The CDR3 covers 14 residues. With 1 base removed from V and 4 bases from J, the gap between germline ends came to 12 bases. The PCR was carried out with 60 Vbeta primers and 13 Jbeta primers. Per the authors' pipeline: Unique TCR beta chains numbered approximately 80 million in a later analysis, with some 9.9 million shared. Method: immunoSEQ multiplex PCR; TCRdb's copy keeps in-frame clones and lacks some. Clone size and V and J calls were adopted from that table, with D and trimming inferred from the DNA. The data show fewer than 300,000 clones, 86% seen once. Overall study results and limits: After further analysis at a later stage, 15,000 to 20,000 TCR beta sequences were associated with HLA alleles at 0.05 false discovery rate.

A note on this clone: Its antigen is undetermined.

Sequenced material: PBMCs. This chain links TRBV5-6 with TRBJ2-7; perhaps TRBD1 as D (6 bases). This sequence originates from a man aged 35-49 years in good health and CMV-seropositive. CDR3 sequence: CASSLRGILYEQYF. Written as DNA, the CDR3 is TGTGCCAGCAGCTTGAGGGGGATTTTGTACGAGCAGTACTTC.